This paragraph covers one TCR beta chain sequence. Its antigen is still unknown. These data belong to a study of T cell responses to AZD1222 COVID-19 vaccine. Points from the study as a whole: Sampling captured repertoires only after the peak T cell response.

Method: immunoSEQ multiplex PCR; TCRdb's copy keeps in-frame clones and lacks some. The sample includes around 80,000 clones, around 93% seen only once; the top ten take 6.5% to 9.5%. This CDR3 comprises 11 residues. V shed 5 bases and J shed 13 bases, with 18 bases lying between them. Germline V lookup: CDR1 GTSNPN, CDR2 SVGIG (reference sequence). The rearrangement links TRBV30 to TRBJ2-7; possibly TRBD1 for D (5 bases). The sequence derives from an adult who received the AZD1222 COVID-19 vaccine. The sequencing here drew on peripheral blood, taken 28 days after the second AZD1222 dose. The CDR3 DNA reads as TGTGCCTGGGACCTGCAGGGCCCACCATACTTC. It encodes CAWDLQGPPYF.